A single sample is the source of the 32 T cell receptor beta chains below, sequenced in a study of CD8 T cells in ankylosing spondylitis. General study points: A TCR beta motif made of about eight highly homologous variants seemed typical of ankylosing spondylitis blood.

TCRdb independently ran MiXCR on the 5' RACE reads; one entry per CDR3 protein. The sample has approximately 540,000 distinct CDR3 sequences; approximately 12% are singletons. These receptors are not linked to any known antigen. The sequenced sample was blood, either unsorted or a sorted T cell fraction (not recorded which). These receptors came from a male donor with ankylosing spondylitis.

This clonotype was detected ten times or more. The chain recombines TRBV29-1 with TRBJ1-1, with a weak D call TRBD1 (5 bases). This CDR3 has 14 amino acids. Germline CDR1 SQVTM, CDR2 ANQGSEA. The V gene lost 7 bases and the J gene lost 4 bases, with 19 bases spanning the gap. The CDR3 protein is CSAELGAGSTEAFF. The DNA for the CDR3 is TGCAGCGCCGAACTCGGGGCCGGGAGCACTGAAGCTTTCTTT.

This clonotype was counted only a few times. V gene TRBV7-2 combines with J gene TRBJ1-2, with 7 bases aligning to TRBD1. The CDR3 runs to 15 residues. The V gene end was trimmed by 5 bases and the J gene end by 4 bases; junction bases not matched to a gene: 10. CDR1 is SGHTA, CDR2 FQGNSA, per germline. The CDR3 spells CASSPSDTGVYGYTF. The CDR3 DNA follows: TGTGCCAGCAGCCCGAGCGACACAGGGGTCTATGGCTACACCTTC. Looking up the rest from reference TRBV7-2 and TRBJ1-2 gives the full variable domain: GAGVSQSPSNKVTEKGKDVELRCDPISGHTALYWYRQSLGQGLEFLIYFQGNSAPDKSGLPSDRFSAERTGGSVSTLTIQRTQQEDSAVYLCASSPSDTGVYGYTFGSGTRLTVV.

A remark on this clonotype: Its ends do not fully match the called genes, so a read error is possible. The CDR3: CASSKLAGVTRELFF. As DNA, the CDR3 is TGTGCCAGCAGCAAACTAGCGGGAGTCACCAGGGAGCTGTTTTTT. The chain joins TRBV7-8 to TRBJ2-2, with 11 bases matching TRBD2. CDR3 length: 15 amino acids. Germline loops: CDR1 SGHVS, CDR2 FQNEAQ.

The chain links TRBV12-3 or TRBV12-4 to TRBJ1-5; the D is unclear. The germline V and J ends were trimmed by 4 bases and 11 bases, with 33 bases remaining between them. The CDR3 consists of 19 residues. CDR3 nucleotide sequence: TGTGCCAGCAGTTCGACTACCCTGCCGCCGGGATTGATAAACGTGGCCCAGCATTTT. Amino acid sequence: CASSSTTLPPGLINVAQHF.

This chain links TRBV2 with TRBJ1-5; the D gene is possibly TRBD1 (6 bases). The germline gives CDR1 SNHLY, CDR2 FYNNEI. Trimming cost V 6 bases and J 3 bases, with 15 bases left between them. There are 15 residues in the CDR3. The CDR3 DNA is TGTGCCAGCAGCGTTTCGGACAGTTCCAATCAGCCCCAGCATTTT. It specifies CASSVSDSSNQPQHF. Full variable domain (remainder filled in from reference TRBV2 and TRBJ1-5): EPEVTQTPSHQVTQMGQEVILRCVPISNHLYFYWYRQILGQKVEFLVSFYNNEISEKSEIFDDQFSVERPDGSNFTLKIRSTKLEDSAMYFCASSVSDSSNQPQHFGDGTRLSIL.

Only a few counts were recorded for this clonotype. This rearrangement joins TRBV6-1 to TRBJ2-1; the match to TRBD1 covers 9 bases. The CDR3 runs to 16 residues. Germline V gene sequence: CDR1 MNHNS, CDR2 SASEGT. J gave up 4 bases and V 6 bases, and 10 bases lay outside the gene matches. In nucleotides, the CDR3 is TGTGCCAGCAGGGAGCCTGGGACAGGGAGATACAATGAGCAGTTCTTC. Translating it yields CASREPGTGRYNEQFF.

The rearrangement links TRBV20-1 to TRBJ2-2, with D tentatively TRBD2 (5 bases). Germline-derived CDR1 and CDR2 are DFQATT and SNEGSKA (reference sequence). The CDR3 loop spans 14 amino acids. Trimming pared 4 bases from V and 5 bases from J, leaving 14 bases between. The CDR3 nucleotides read TGCAGTGCTACCCTCCCACGGGGAACCGGGGAGCTGTTTTTT. This gives the protein CSATLPRGTGELFF.

This clonotype was found a few times. The chain joins TRBV7-2 to TRBJ2-2; D is unresolved. V was cut by 7 bases and J by 1 base, with 10 bases left in between. Germline values: CDR1 SGHTA, CDR2 FQGNSA. This CDR3 region has 14 residues. CDR3 in amino acids: CASMVSRNTGELFF. CDR3 coding DNA: TGTGCCAGCATGGTTTCTAGGAACACCGGGGAGCTGTTTTTT.

The sample holds a few counts of this clonotype. The CDR3 here is CASSENRVTQYF. CDR3 in DNA: TGTGCCAGCAGCGAGAACCGGGTTACGCAGTATTTT. This rearrangement joins TRBV14 to TRBJ2-3, with D unclear. The CDR3 length is 12 residues. Germline CDR1 SGHDN, CDR2 FVKESK. Trimming shortened V by 5 bases and J by 8 bases, and 11 bases separated the two germline ends.

This clonotype was observed many times. The genes are TRBV5-4 and TRBJ2-1; TRBD2 matches at 7 bases. Germline values: CDR1 SGHNT, CDR2 YYREEE (reference sequence). The CDR3 consists of 16 residues. The junction had 8 bases not matched to a gene; V was cut back by 3 bases and J by 2 bases. The CDR3 DNA is TGTGCCAGCAGCTCCTCCCCAGCGGGGACCTACAATGAGCAGTTCTTC. It is translated as CASSSSPAGTYNEQFF.

The chain couples TRBV5-4 to TRBJ1-1; TRBD1 aligns across 7 bases. Trimming took 4 bases from V and 1 from J; bases not matched to a gene: 4. The CDR3 covers 14 residues. Germline CDR1 is SGHNT and CDR2 is YYREEE (reference sequence). The CDR3 is CASSTGQENTEAFF. CDR3 DNA sequence: TGTGCCAGCAGCACCGGACAGGAGAACACTGAAGCTTTCTTT.

The chain is built from TRBV5-1 and TRBJ1-3; 8 bases agree with TRBD1. The length of the CDR3 is 14 residues. Looked up from germline, CDR1 is SGHRS and CDR2 is YFSETQ. V lost 2 bases to trimming and J lost 8 bases; unmatched junction nucleotides: 6. CDR3: CASSLGQGEDTIYF. CDR3 bases: TGCGCCAGCAGCTTAGGACAGGGCGAAGACACCATATATTTT.

This chain links TRBV7-2 with TRBJ1-1; D perhaps matches TRBD1 (5 bases). This CDR3 contains 16 residues. Germline lookup yields CDR1 SGHTA and CDR2 FQGNSA. Trimming cost V 6 bases and J 2 bases, with 19 bases left between them. Here the CDR3 reads CASSVVGPPGNTEAFF. The CDR3 DNA is TGTGCCAGCAGTGTAGTGGGACCTCCGGGAAACACTGAAGCTTTCTTT.

The chain couples TRBV3-1 to TRBJ2-2; TRBD1 aligns across 10 bases. The CDR3 has 16 residues. Germline CDR1 and CDR2: LGHDT and YNNKEL (reference sequence). With V trimmed by 4 bases and J by 6 bases, 8 bases remained unmatched. The CDR3 sequence: CASSPRLGQGAGELFF. The CDR3 DNA reads TGTGCCAGCAGCCCAAGACTAGGACAGGGGGCCGGGGAGCTGTTTTTT.

In its sample, this clonotype was seen many times. This chain joins TRBV2 and TRBJ2-1; D call uncertain. Trimming pared 4 bases from V and 13 bases from J, leaving 14 bases between. Germline V gives CDR1 SNHLY, CDR2 FYNNEI. The CDR3 has 12 amino acids. The CDR3 is CASSGTANDQFF. CDR3 in DNA: TGTGCCAGCAGTGGAACCGCTAACGACCAGTTCTTC.

The table lists this clonotype with a few counts. The gene calls are TRBV6-1 and TRBJ2-2; D is possibly TRBD2 (6 bases). V lost 6 bases, J lost 6 bases, and 14 bases lay in between. The CDR3 totals 14 residues. Germline assignment: CDR1 MNHNS and CDR2 SASEGT. CDR3: CASSPDPGAGELFF. As DNA, the CDR3 is TGTGCCAGCAGCCCTGACCCGGGGGCCGGGGAGCTGTTTTTT.

This clonotype was picked up a small number of times. This sequence joins TRBV4-2 and TRBJ2-2; 8 positions match TRBD2. Losses at the gene ends were 1 base for V and 7 bases for J; bases not matched to a gene: 14. This CDR3 spans 18 amino acids. Germline-derived CDR1 and CDR2 are LGHNA and YNFKEQ. CDR3 in DNA: TGTGCCAGCAGCCAAGTGGTAGCGGGATCCCGAACTGGCGGGGAGCTGTTTTTT. It translates to CASSQVVAGSRTGGELFF.

The genes are TRBV11-3 and TRBJ1-2; perhaps TRBD1 as D (6 bases). The germline V and J ends were trimmed by 5 bases and 8 bases, with 21 bases remaining between them. The CDR3 extends over 15 amino acids. CDR1 is SGHNT and CDR2 is YENEEA in the germline V gene. The CDR3 here is CASSPSPSDRNGYTF. In DNA, the CDR3 is TGTGCCAGCAGCCCATCCCCCTCTGACAGGAACGGCTACACCTTC.

The J gene is TRBJ1-2, the V gene TRBV5-1; weak D call: TRBD1 (6 bases). V was trimmed by 4 bases and J by 4 bases, leaving 23 bases between them. The CDR3 sequence is 17 residues long. Germline V CDR1 and CDR2: SGHRS, YFSETQ. As DNA, the CDR3 is TGCGCCAGCAGCCCCACCCCCGAGGAGGGGGACACCTATGGCTACACCTTC. As protein: CASSPTPEEGDTYGYTF.

The chain uses TRBV10-3 and TRBJ1-2; D might be TRBD1 (6 bases). The CDR3 runs 14 residues. The V end was cut by 6 bases, the J end by 8 bases, with 19 bases between. Germline V gene sequence: CDR1 ENHRY, CDR2 SYGVKD. The CDR3 spells CAISSKTGPGGYTF. The CDR3 DNA follows: TGTGCCATCAGCTCAAAGACAGGACCGGGAGGCTACACCTTC.

This clonotype was seen more than once but under ten times. This chain's CDR3 is CASSYSRGHGSTMTDTQYF. CDR3 DNA: TGTGCCAGCAGTTACTCTCGTGGACACGGGAGTACCATGACAGATACGCAGTATTTT. V is TRBV6-2 or TRBV6-3 and J is TRBJ2-3; D possibly corresponds to TRBD2 (6 bases). The CDR3 runs 19 residues. Germline V gene lookup returns CDR1 MNHEY and CDR2 SVGEGT. V lost 0 bases, J lost 3 bases, and 22 bases lay in between.

This clonotype occurred many times. The chain couples TRBV5-1 to TRBJ2-2; D is undetermined. Trimming left V 1 base short and J 7 bases short, with 8 bases between. Germline assignment: CDR1 SGHRS and CDR2 YFSETQ. This CDR3 spans 13 amino acids. The CDR3: CASSLSGRGELFF. CDR3 coding DNA: TGCGCCAGCAGCTTGTCAGGACGCGGGGAGCTGTTTTTT.

V and J are TRBV27 and TRBJ2-4; TRBD1 is a possible D gene (6 bases). Per germline, CDR1 MNHEY and CDR2 SMNVEV (reference sequence). The V end was cut by 3 bases, the J end by 4 bases, with 10 bases between. CDR3 length equals 14 residues. The CDR3 nucleotides read TGTGCCAGCAGTTTCGGGCAGGGGAAAAACATTCAGTACTTC. Protein: CASSFGQGKNIQYF.

This clonotype appeared a single time. CDR3 sequence (DNA): TGCAGTTTGGCGAAATCGGGGTCCTACAATGAGCAGTTCTTC. Translated, it gives CSLAKSGSYNEQFF. The rearrangement uses TRBV20-1 and TRBJ2-1, with a weak D call TRBD2 (5 bases). The V and J ends lost 8 bases and 1 base respectively, with 15 bases between them. This CDR3 spans 14 amino acids. The V gene's germline CDR1 is DFQATT and CDR2 SNEGSKA (reference sequence).

The rearrangement uses TRBV12-3 or TRBV12-4 and TRBJ2-1; tentative D call: TRBD2 (5 bases). V was pared by 6 bases and J by 2 bases, with 14 bases between. The CDR3 sequence is 15 residues long. CDR3 nucleotide sequence: TGTGCCAGCAGGACCAACAGCGGAACCTACAATGAGCAGTTCTTC. Translating gives CASRTNSGTYNEQFF.

A few counts support this clonotype. This sequence joins TRBV25-1 and TRBJ1-2; D gene unclear. CDR1 and CDR2 (germline): MGHDK, SYGVNS. This CDR3 contains 11 residues. V shed 8 bases and J shed 4 bases, with 8 bases lying between them. The CDR3 coding sequence is TGTGCCAGCTCGGGGTTCTATGGCTACACCTTC. Its protein product is CASSGFYGYTF.

Only a few counts were recorded for this clonotype. This rearrangement joins TRBV19 to TRBJ1-5; perhaps TRBD1 as D (5 bases). Germline CDR1 LNHDA, CDR2 SQIVND (reference sequence). V lost 8 bases to trimming and J lost 2 bases, with 13 bases between them. The CDR3 contains 14 residues. CDR3 in DNA: TGTGCCAGTGGTACAGGCTGGGGCAATCAGCCCCAGCATTTT. As protein: CASGTGWGNQPQHF.

This clonotype occurred many times. The CDR3 coding sequence is TGTGCCAGCAGCGCTGGGACTAGCGGGGACAATGAGCAGTTCTTC. Encoded protein: CASSAGTSGDNEQFF. The genes are TRBV4-2 and TRBJ2-1; 13 positions agree with TRBD2. J was trimmed by 5 bases and V by 5 bases; bases with no gene match: 3. The CDR3 length is 15 residues. CDR1 and CDR2 from the germline V gene are LGHNA and YNFKEQ.

This clonotype was picked up a small number of times. The rearrangement links TRBV12-3 or TRBV12-4 to TRBJ2-3, with 11 nucleotides matching TRBD2. The CDR3 has 15 residues. With V trimmed by 6 bases and J by 4 bases, 6 bases remained unmatched. The CDR3 DNA reads TGTGCCAGCAGCCGACTAGCGGGACGTTCAGATACGCAGTATTTT. This codes for CASSRLAGRSDTQYF.

This clonotype was picked up many times. The CDR3 protein is CASATGGPGELFF. The CDR3 DNA follows: TGCGCCAGCGCTACAGGGGGCCCCGGGGAGCTGTTTTTT. The rearrangement uses TRBV5-1 and TRBJ2-2; 9 bases are shared with TRBD1. Trimming took 7 bases from V and 6 from J; bases not matched to a gene: 4. Germline-derived CDR1 and CDR2 are SGHRS and YFSETQ. CDR3 length equals 13 residues.

This chain uses TRBV13 with TRBJ2-2, with D unclear. Looked up from germline, CDR1 is PRHDT and CDR2 is FYEKMQ (reference sequence). Trimming removed 1 base from V and 2 bases from J, with 11 bases in between. The CDR3 sequence is 16 residues long. CDR3: CASSLEAGVNTGELFF. In DNA, the CDR3 is TGTGCCAGCAGCTTAGAGGCAGGAGTCAACACCGGGGAGCTGTTTTTT.

The chain links TRBV27 to TRBJ1-1, with D tentatively TRBD1 (5 bases). Germline CDR1 MNHEY, CDR2 SMNVEV (reference sequence). The CDR3 spans 14 residues. Trimming took 1 base from V and 5 from J, leaving 11 bases between them. The CDR3 is CASSLLRGRTEAFF. The CDR3 bases are TGTGCCAGCAGTTTATTGAGGGGTAGAACTGAAGCTTTCTTT.